This entry describes one T cell receptor beta chain. The antigen is not known. This CDR3 has 16 residues. Germline values: CDR1 MDHEN, CDR2 SYDVKM. These data come from a study of CXCR3-negative and CXCR3-positive naive CD8 T cells. General study findings and limits: Naive subsets did not differ in surface CD5, and the authors estimated TCR strength using properties of the TRB CDR3. Fresh PBMCs went into most assays, and CXCR3 expression partly declined after cryopreservation.

The libraries of TRB cDNA were constructed through 5' RACE using UMI labels. For each CDR3 protein, TCRdb gives one entry from its re-call of the 5' RACE reads, without DNA. The table lists some 130,000 distinct CDR3 sequences. Sequenced: naive CXCR3- CD8+ T cells from blood. This sample's subset: CD45RO-CCR7+CD27+CD95- naive CD8+ T cells lacking CXCR3 (TNR3-). The chain combines TRBV28 with TRBJ1-5; TCRdb proposes TRBD1, but this gene call is untestable without DNA. The receptor comes from a human donor in good health. Some clones in this sample may be carry-over from other donors' samples. CDR3 residues: CASSFVGGSGNQPQHF. The whole variable domain, filled in from reference TRBV28 and TRBJ1-5, reads DVKVTQSSRYLVKRTGEKVFLECVQDMDHENMFWYRQDPGLGLRLIYFSYDVKMKEKGDIPEGYSVSREKKERFSLILESASTNQTSMYLCASSFVGGSGNQPQHFGDGTRLSIL.